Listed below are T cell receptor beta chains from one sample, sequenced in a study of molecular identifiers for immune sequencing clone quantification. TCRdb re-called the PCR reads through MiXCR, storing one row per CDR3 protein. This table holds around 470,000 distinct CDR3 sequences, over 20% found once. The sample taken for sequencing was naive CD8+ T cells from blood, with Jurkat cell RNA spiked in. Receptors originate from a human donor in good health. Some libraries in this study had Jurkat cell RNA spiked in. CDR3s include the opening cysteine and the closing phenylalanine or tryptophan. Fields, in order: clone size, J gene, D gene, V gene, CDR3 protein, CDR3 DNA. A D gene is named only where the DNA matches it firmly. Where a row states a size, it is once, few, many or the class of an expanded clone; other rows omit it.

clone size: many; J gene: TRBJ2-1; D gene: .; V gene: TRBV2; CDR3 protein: CASSEGDSPGEFF; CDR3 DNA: TGTGCCAGCAGTGAAGGAGATAGTCCTGGAGAGTTCTTC
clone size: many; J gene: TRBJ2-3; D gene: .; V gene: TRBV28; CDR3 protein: CASSWLKASTQLSTDTQYF; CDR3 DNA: TGTGCCAGCAGTTGGCTAAAGGCTAGCACCCAGCTTAGCACAGATACGCAGTATTTT
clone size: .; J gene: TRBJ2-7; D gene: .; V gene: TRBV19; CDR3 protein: CASSPSDTATYEQYF; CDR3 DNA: TGTGCCAGTAGTCCCTCAGACACAGCTACCTACGAGCAGTACTTC
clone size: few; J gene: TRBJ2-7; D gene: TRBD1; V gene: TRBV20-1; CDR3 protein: CSAGGQGGSYEQYF; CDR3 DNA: TGCAGTGCTGGGGGACAGGGAGGTTCCTACGAGCAGTACTTC
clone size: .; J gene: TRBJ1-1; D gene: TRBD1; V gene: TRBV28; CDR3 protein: CASSLRGGTGGEAFF; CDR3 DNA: TGTGCCAGCAGTTTAAGGGGGGGGACAGGGGGTGAAGCTTTCTTT
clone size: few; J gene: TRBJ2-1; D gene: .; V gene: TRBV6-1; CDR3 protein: CASSERSFNEQFF; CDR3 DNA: TGTGCCAGCAGTGAAAGGAGCTTCAATGAGCAGTTCTTC
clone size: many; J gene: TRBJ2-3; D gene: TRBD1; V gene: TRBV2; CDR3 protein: CASSVTGETDTQYF; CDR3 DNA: TGTGCCAGCAGTGTTACAGGGGAAACAGATACGCAGTATTTT
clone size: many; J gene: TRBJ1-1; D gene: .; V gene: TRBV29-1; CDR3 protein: CSVERQNTEAFF; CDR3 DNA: TGCAGCGTTGAAAGGCAGAACACTGAAGCTTTCTTT
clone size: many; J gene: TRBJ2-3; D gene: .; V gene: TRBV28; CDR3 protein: CASSFNPFSNTQYF; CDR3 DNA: TGTGCCAGCAGTTTTAACCCTTTCTCGAATACGCAGTATTTT
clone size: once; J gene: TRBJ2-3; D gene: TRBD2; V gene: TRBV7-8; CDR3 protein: CASSDWPELAGSTDTQYF; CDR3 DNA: TGTGCCAGCAGCGACTGGCCGGAACTAGCGGGCTCCACAGATACGCAGTATTTT
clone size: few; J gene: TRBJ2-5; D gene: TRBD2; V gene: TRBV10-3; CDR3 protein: CAISEMIAGGPETQYF; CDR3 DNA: TGTGCCATCAGTGAAATGATAGCGGGGGGCCCAGAGACCCAGTACTTC
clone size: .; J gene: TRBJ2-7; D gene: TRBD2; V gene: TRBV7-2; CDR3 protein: CASSLPGLASEKSSYEQYF; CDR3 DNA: TGTGCCAGCAGCTTACCCGGACTAGCGTCTGAAAAAAGCTCCTACGAGCAGTACTTC
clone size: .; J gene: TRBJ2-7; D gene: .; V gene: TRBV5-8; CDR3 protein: CASSLGFLSYVQYF; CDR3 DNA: TGTGCCAGCAGCTTGGGTTTTCTCTCCTACGTGCAGTACTTC
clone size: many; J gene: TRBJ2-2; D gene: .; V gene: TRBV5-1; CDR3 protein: CASSPLMGRDTGELFF; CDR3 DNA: TGCGCCAGCAGCCCACTCATGGGGCGGGACACCGGGGAGCTGTTTTTT
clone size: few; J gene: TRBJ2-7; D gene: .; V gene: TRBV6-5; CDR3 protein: CASSPGVGASYEQYF; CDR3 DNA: TGTGCCAGCAGCCCGGGGGTGGGGGCGTCCTACGAGCAGTACTTC
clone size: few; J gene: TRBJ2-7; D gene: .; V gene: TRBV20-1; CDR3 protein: CSVEGGAYEQYF; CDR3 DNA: TGCAGTGTTGAGGGGGGGGCCTACGAGCAGTACTTC
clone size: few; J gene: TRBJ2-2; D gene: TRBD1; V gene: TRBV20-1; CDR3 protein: CSASRTGGNAGELFF; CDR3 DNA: TGCAGTGCTTCGCGGACAGGCGGAAACGCCGGGGAGCTGTTTTTT
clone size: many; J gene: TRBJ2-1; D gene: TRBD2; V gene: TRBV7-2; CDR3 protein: CASSPTSGEYNEQFF; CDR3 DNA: TGTGCCAGCAGCCCAACTAGCGGAGAGTACAATGAGCAGTTCTTC
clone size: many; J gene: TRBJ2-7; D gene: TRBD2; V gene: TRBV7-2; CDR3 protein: CASSPRTSGSSYEQYF; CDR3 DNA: TGTGCCAGCAGCCCCCGGACTAGCGGGAGTAGTTACGAGCAGTACTTC
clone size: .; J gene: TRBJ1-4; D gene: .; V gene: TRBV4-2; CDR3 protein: CASSQEGRVGYEKLFF; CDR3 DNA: TGTGCCAGCAGCCAAGAGGGACGGGTGGGGTATGAAAAACTGTTTTTT
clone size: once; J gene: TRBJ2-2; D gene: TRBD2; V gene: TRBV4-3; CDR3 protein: CASSREGLTTGELFF; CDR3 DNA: TGCGCCAGCAGCCGAGAGGGACTAACCACCGGGGAGCTGTTTTTT
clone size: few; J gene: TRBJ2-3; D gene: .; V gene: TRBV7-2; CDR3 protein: CASSLVFPSTDTQYF; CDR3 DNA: TGTGCCAGCAGCTTAGTTTTTCCTAGCACAGATACGCAGTATTTT
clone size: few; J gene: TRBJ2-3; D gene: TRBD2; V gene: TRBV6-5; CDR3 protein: CASSYSIPLAGVTDTQYF; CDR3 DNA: TGTGCCAGCAGTTACTCCATCCCCCTAGCGGGAGTCACAGATACGCAGTATTTT
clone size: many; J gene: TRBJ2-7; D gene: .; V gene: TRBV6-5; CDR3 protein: CASSYSGRGEQYF; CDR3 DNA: TGTGCCAGCAGTTACTCCGGCCGGGGGGAGCAGTACTTC
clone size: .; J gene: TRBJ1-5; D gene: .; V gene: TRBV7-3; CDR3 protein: CASSPDRDYQPDTQHF; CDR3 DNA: TGTGCCAGCAGCCCCGACCGGGACTACCAACCAGATACGCAGCATTTT
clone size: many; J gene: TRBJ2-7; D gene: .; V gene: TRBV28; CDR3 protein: CASSSKGSGVGDEQYF; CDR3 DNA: TGTGCCAGCAGTTCCAAGGGGTCCGGGGTCGGGGACGAGCAGTACTTC
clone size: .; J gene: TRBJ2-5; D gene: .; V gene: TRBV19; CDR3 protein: CASSIAPGMSQETQYF; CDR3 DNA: TGTGCCAGTAGTATAGCCCCTGGGATGAGTCAAGAGACCCAGTACTTC
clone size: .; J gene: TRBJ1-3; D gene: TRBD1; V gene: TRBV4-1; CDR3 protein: CASSQGQGEGNTIYF; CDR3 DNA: TGCGCCAGCAGCCAGGGGCAGGGGGAAGGAAACACCATATATTTT
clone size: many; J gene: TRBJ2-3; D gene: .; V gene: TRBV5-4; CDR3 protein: CASSPRGDTQYF; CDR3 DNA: TGTGCCAGCAGCCCGAGGGGAGATACGCAGTATTTT
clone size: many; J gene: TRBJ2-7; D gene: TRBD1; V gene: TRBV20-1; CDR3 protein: CSARGLGQGDDEQYF; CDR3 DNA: TGCAGTGCTAGAGGTTTGGGTCAGGGGGACGACGAGCAGTACTTC
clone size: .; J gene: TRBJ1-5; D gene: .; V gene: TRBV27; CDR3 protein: CASSWRYREFNNQPQHF; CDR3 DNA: TGTGCCAGCAGTTGGAGGTACAGGGAATTTAACAATCAGCCCCAGCATTTT
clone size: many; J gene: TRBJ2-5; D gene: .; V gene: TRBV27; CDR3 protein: CASSLFSPEETQYF; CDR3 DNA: TGTGCCAGCAGTTTGTTCAGCCCTGAAGAGACCCAGTACTTC
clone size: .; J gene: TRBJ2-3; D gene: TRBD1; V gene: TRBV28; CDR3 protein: CASRIQGLTTADTQYF; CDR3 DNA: TGTGCCAGCAGAATACAGGGGCTAACCACGGCAGATACGCAGTATTTT
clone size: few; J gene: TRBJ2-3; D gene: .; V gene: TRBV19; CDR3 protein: CASSHPNRRRTDTQYF; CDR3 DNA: TGTGCCAGTAGTCACCCCAACCGTCGTCGCACAGATACGCAGTATTTT
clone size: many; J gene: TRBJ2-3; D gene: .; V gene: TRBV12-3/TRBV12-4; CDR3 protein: CATSGGGRTDTQYF; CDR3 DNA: TGTGCCACAAGTGGAGGGGGGCGCACAGATACGCAGTATTTT
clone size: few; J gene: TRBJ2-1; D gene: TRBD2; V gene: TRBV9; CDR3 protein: CASSVGASGRWDEQFF; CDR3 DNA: TGTGCCAGCAGCGTGGGGGCTAGCGGGAGATGGGATGAGCAGTTCTTC
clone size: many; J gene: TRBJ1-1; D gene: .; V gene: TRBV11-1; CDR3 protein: CASSLVGRGTEAFF; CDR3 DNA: TGTGCCAGCAGCTTAGTAGGTCGTGGCACTGAAGCTTTCTTT
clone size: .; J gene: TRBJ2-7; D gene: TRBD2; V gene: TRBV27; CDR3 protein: CASSLVASGSLEQYF; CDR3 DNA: TGTGCCAGCAGTTTGGTGGCTAGCGGGAGTCTCGAGCAGTACTTC
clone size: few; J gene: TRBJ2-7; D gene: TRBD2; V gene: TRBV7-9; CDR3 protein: CASSSNNGLAGDYEQYF; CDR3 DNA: TGTGCCAGCAGCTCAAACAACGGACTAGCGGGAGACTACGAGCAGTACTTC
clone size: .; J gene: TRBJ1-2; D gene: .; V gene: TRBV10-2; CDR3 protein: CASSAGLAGVKVWYGYTF; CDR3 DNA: TGCGCCAGCAGTGCGGGACTAGCGGGAGTTAAAGTGTGGTATGGCTACACCTTC
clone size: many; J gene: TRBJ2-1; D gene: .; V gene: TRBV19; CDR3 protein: CASSISTTEQFF; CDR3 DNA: TGTGCCAGTAGTATATCCACAACTGAGCAGTTCTTC
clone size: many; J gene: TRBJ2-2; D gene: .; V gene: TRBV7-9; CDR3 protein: CASSWGPGELFF; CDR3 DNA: TGTGCCAGCAGCTGGGGGCCCGGGGAGCTGTTTTTT
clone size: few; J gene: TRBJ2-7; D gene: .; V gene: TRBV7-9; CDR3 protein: CASALTLDSYEQYF; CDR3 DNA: TGTGCCAGCGCCCTGACGCTAGATTCCTACGAGCAGTACTTC
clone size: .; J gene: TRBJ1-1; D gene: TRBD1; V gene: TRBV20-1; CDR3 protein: CGARDSLEAFF; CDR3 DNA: TGCGGTGCTCGGGACAGCCTTGAAGCTTTCTTT
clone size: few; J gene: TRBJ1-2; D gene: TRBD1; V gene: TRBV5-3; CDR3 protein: CASSLLLGQGLANYGYTF; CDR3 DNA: TGTGCCAGCAGCTTGCTACTTGGACAGGGGCTAGCTAACTATGGCTACACCTTC
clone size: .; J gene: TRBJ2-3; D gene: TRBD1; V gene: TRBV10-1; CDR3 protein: CASSNLRTGKIPDTQYF; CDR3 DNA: TGCGCCAGCAGTAACCTGAGGACAGGGAAGATTCCAGATACGCAGTATTTT
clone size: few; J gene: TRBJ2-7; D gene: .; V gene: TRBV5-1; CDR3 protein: CASSLELTASYEQYF; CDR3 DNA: TGCGCCAGCAGCTTGGAGCTGACGGCCTCCTACGAGCAGTACTTC
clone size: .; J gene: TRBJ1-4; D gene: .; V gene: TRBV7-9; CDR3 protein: CASSLVGGQRNEKLFF; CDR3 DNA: TGTGCCAGCAGCTTAGTAGGAGGGCAGCGTAATGAAAAACTGTTTTTT
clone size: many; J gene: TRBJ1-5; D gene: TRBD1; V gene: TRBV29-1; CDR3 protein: CSVDTGGNQPQHF; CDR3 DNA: TGCAGCGTTGATACAGGGGGGAATCAGCCCCAGCATTTT
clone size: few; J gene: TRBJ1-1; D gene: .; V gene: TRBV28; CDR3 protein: CATRPRGGTEAFF; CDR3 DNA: TGTGCCACCCGACCCCGAGGGGGCACTGAAGCTTTCTTT
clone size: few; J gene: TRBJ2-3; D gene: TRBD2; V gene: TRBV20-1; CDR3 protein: CSADGTSNTDTQYF; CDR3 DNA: TGCAGTGCCGACGGGACTAGTAACACAGATACGCAGTATTTT
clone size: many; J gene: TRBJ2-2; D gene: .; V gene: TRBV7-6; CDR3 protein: CASSSRGQNTGELFF; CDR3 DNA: TGTGCCAGCAGCTCCAGAGGACAGAACACCGGGGAGCTGTTTTTT
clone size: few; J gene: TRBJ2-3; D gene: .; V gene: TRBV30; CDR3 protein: CAGPRTDTQYF; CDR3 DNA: TGTGCTGGGCCCCGCACAGATACGCAGTATTTT
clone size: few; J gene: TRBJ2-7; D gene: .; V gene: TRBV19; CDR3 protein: CASSPWVGSREQYF; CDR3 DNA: TGTGCCAGTAGTCCCTGGGTGGGGAGCCGCGAGCAGTACTTC
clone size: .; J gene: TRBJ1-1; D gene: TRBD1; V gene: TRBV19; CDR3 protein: CASSGTGGFVNTEALF; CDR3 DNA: TGTGCCAGTAGTGGGACAGGCGGCTTCGTGAACACTGAAGCTCTCTTT
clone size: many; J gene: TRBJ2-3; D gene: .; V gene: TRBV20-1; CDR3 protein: CSAPGQGFEDTQYF; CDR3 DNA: TGCAGTGCCCCGGGTCAGGGTTTCGAAGATACGCAGTATTTT